This T cell receptor (beta chain) stems from a study of spatial heterogeneity in lung cancer. The junction had 11 bases not matched to a gene; V was cut back by 7 bases and J by 6 bases. Germline assignment: CDR1 MDHEN and CDR2 SYDVKM. The CDR3 extends over 14 amino acids. Every molecule of TCR cDNA had its own unique molecular identifier. TCRdb reprocessed the 5' RACE reads with MiXCR, giving one entry per CDR3 protein. The data show about 10,000 distinct CDR3 sequences, 4.5% to 6% seen once. Noted time point: sample taken at primary tumor resection. No cell sorting; template was whole RNA from tumor, lung tissue or PBMC. For this clonotype: Just one base apart from a much larger clone, this may be a read error.

The sequenced sample was PBMCs, obtained at surgery. The sequence was obtained from a male donor with early-stage non-small cell lung cancer. V is TRBV28 and J is TRBJ1-1; 7 bases align to TRBD1. The CDR3 DNA follows: TGTGCCAGCACACTCGGACAGGAAGTCTCTGAAGCTTTCTTT. This gives the protein CASTLGQEVSEAFF.